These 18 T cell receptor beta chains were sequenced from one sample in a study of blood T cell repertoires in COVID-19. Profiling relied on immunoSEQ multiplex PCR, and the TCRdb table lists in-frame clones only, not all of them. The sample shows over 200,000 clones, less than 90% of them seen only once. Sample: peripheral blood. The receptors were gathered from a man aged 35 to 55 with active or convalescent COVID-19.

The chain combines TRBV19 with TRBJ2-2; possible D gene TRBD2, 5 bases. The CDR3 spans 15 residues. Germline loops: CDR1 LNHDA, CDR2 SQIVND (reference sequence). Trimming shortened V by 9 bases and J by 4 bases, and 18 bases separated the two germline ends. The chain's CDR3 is CASRGLSLVTGELFF. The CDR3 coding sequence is TGTGCCAGCCGAGGACTTAGCTTAGTCACCGGGGAGCTGTTTTTT. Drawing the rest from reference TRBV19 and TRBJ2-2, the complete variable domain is DGGITQSPKYLFRKEGQNVTLSCEQNLNHDAMYWYRQDPGQGLRLIYYSQIVNDFQKGDIAEGYSVSREKKESFPLTVTSAQKNPTAFYLCASRGLSLVTGELFFGEGSRLTVL.

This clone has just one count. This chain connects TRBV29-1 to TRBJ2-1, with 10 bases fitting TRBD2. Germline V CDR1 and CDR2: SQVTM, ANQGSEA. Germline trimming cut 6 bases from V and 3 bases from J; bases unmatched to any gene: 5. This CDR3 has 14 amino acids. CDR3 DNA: TGCAGCGTGGGGGGACTAGCGAACTACAATGAGCAGTTCTTC. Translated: CSVGGLANYNEQFF.

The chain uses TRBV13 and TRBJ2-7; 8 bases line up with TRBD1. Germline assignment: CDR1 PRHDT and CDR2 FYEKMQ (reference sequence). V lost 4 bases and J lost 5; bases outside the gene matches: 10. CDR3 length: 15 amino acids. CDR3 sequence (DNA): TGTGCCAGCAGCTCTCCGGGACAGGTTAACAACGAGCAGTACTTC. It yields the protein CASSSPGQVNNEQYF.

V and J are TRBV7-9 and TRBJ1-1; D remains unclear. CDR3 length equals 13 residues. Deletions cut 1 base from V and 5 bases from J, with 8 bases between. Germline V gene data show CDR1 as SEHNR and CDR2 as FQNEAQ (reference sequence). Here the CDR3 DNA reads TGTGCCAGCAGCTTAGGAGGGTGGACTGAAGCTTTCTTT. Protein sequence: CASSLGGWTEAFF.

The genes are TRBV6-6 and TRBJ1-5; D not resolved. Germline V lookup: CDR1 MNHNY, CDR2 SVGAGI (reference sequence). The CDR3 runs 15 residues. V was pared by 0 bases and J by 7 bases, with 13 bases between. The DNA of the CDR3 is TGTGCCAGCAGTTACTCTGAGAGGGCCGCCCAGCCCCAGCATTTT. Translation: CASSYSERAAQPQHF.

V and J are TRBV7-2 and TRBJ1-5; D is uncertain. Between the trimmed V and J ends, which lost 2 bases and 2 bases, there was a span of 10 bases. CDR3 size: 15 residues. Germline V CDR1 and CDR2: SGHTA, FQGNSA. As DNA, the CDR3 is TGTGCCAGCAGCTTATGGGCGTTGGGCAATCAGCCCCAGCATTTT. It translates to CASSLWALGNQPQHF.

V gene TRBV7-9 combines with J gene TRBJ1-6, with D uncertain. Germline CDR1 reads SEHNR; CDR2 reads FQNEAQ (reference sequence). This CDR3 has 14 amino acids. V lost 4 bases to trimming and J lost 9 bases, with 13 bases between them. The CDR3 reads CASSSTRWISPLHF. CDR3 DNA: TGTGCCAGCAGCTCGACGCGGTGGATTTCACCCCTCCACTTT.

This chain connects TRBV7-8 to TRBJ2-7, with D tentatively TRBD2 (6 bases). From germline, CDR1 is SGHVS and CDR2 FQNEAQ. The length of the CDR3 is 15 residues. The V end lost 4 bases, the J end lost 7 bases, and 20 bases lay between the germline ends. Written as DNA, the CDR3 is TGTGCCAGCAGCTCGGGACTGGACATGAGATGGGAGCAGTACTTC. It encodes CASSSGLDMRWEQYF.

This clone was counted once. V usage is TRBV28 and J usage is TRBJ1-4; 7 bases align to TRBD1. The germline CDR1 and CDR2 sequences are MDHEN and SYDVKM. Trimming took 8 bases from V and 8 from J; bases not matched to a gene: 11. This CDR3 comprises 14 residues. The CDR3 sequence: CASSPDRMGEKLFF. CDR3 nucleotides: TGTGCCAGCTCCCCGGACAGGATGGGGGAAAAACTGTTTTTT.

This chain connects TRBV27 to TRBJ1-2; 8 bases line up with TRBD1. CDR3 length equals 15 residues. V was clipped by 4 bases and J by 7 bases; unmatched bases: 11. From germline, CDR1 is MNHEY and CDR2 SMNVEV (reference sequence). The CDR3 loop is CASSSLRTGLVGYTF. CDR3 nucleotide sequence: TGTGCCAGCAGTTCCCTGAGGACAGGGTTAGTTGGCTACACCTTC.

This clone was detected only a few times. The DNA for the CDR3 is TGTGCCAGCAGTTTGTCCGGGACTAGCGGGGTGGGCAACGAGCAGTACTTC. This encodes CASSLSGTSGVGNEQYF. The rearrangement links TRBV27 to TRBJ2-7, with 13 bases identical to TRBD2. With V trimmed by 3 bases and J by 5 bases, 10 bases remained unmatched. Germline V gives CDR1 MNHEY, CDR2 SMNVEV (reference sequence). This CDR3 is 17 amino acids long.

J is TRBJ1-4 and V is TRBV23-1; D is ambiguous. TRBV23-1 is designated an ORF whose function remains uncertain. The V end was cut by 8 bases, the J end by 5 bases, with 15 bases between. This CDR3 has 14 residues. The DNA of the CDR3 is TGCGCCAGCGGCCATTTACCGGAGAATGAAAAACTGTTTTTT. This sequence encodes CASGHLPENEKLFF.

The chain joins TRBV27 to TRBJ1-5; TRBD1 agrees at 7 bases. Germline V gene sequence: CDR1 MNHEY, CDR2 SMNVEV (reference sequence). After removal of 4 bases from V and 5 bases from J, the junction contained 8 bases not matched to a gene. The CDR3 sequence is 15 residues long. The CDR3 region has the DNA TGTGCCAGCAGTTCATCCGGGACAGCGTATCAGCCCCAGCATTTT. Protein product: CASSSSGTAYQPQHF.

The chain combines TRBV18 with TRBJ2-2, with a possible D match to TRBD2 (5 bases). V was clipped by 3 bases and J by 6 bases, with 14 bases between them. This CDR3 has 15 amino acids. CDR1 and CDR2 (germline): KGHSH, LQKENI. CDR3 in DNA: TGTGCCAGCTCACCCCAGAAAAGCGGCCCCGGGGAGCTGTTTTTT. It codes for CASSPQKSGPGELFF.

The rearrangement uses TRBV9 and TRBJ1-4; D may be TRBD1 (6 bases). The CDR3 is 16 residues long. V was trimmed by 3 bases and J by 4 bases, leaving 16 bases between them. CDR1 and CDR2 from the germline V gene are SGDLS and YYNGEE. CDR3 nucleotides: TGTGCCAGCAGCGCCGCCCCGACAGGCAATAATGAAAAACTGTTTTTT. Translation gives CASSAAPTGNNEKLFF.

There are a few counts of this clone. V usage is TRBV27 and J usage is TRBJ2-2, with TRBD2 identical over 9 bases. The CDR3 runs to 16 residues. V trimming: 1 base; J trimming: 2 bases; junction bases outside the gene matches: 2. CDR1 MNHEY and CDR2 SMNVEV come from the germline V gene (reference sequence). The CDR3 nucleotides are TGTGCCAGCAGTTTATTTAGCGGGGGTAACACCGGGGAGCTGTTTTTT. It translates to CASSLFSGGNTGELFF.

The DNA of the CDR3 is TGTGCCAGCTCACCGGGACTAGCGGGGGGGCAAGATACGCAGTATTTT. This gives the protein CASSPGLAGGQDTQYF. V is TRBV18 and J is TRBJ2-3, with TRBD2 matching over 16 bases. The CDR3 runs 16 residues. The V segment lost 3 bases and the J segment 5 bases; nucleotides outside the gene matches: 2. Germline CDR1 reads KGHSH; CDR2 reads LQKENI.

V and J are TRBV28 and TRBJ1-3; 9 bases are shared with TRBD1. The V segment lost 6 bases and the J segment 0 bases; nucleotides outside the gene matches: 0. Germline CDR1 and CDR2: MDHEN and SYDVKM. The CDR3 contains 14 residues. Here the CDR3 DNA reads TGTGCCAGCAGGACAGGGGGCTCTGGAAACACCATATATTTT. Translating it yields CASRTGGSGNTIYF.